This is a list of T cell receptor beta chains from one sample in a study of shared clonotypes between healthy human individuals. The repertoire was sequenced with immunoSEQ multiplex PCR; TCRdb's copy has only in-frame clones and lacks some. The sample consists of roughly 2.5 million clones, approximately 92% of them appearing once. Source material: naive CD4+ T cells sorted from blood. Receptors originate from a man between 18 and 29 years old in good health. CDR3s include the opening cysteine and the closing phenylalanine or tryptophan. The D gene is left open where the match is weak. The size entry is marked missing in some rows and otherwise reads once, few, many or a size class.

cdr3_aa: CASSSGTDTQYF
cdr3_nt: TGTGCCAGCAGTTCAGGGACAGATACGCAGTATTTT
d_call: .
clone_size: .
v_call: TRBV5-6
j_call: TRBJ2-3

cdr3_aa: CASSEEAGRTQYF
cdr3_nt: TGTGCCAGCAGTGAAGAGGCGGGACGGACCCAGTACTTC
d_call: .
clone_size: .
v_call: TRBV2
j_call: TRBJ2-5

cdr3_aa: CASSYWAGGPDYIQYF
cdr3_nt: TGTGCCAGCAGTTATTGGGCGGGAGGGCCGGATTACATTCAGTACTTC
d_call: TRBD2
clone_size: .
v_call: TRBV7-2
j_call: TRBJ2-4

cdr3_aa: CASSLTRDGLQYF
cdr3_nt: TGCGCCAGCAGCTTGACCAGGGACGGGCTTCAGTACTTC
d_call: .
clone_size: .
v_call: TRBV5-1
j_call: TRBJ2-4

cdr3_aa: CASSARTVNTEAFF
cdr3_nt: TGTGCCAGCAGCGCCCGGACAGTCAACACTGAAGCTTTCTTT
d_call: .
clone_size: .
v_call: TRBV9
j_call: TRBJ1-1

cdr3_aa: CASSPTVSGNTIYF
cdr3_nt: TGTGCCAGCAGCCCAACGGTCTCTGGAAACACCATATATTTT
d_call: .
clone_size: few
v_call: TRBV11-2
j_call: TRBJ1-3

cdr3_aa: CASSFSGRAGKVYGYTF
cdr3_nt: TGTGCCAGCAGCTTCTCTGGTCGGGCGGGGAAGGTCTATGGCTACACCTTC
d_call: .
clone_size: .
v_call: TRBV7-3
j_call: TRBJ1-2

cdr3_aa: CASSQGDTQYF
cdr3_nt: TGCGCCAGCAGCCAAGGAGATACGCAGTATTTT
d_call: .
clone_size: .
v_call: TRBV4-1
j_call: TRBJ2-3

cdr3_aa: CASSYGGRTGEKLFF
cdr3_nt: TGTGCCAGCAGTTACGGGGGCAGGACGGGTGAAAAACTGTTTTTT
d_call: .
clone_size: once
v_call: TRBV6-5
j_call: TRBJ1-4

cdr3_aa: CASSLDYLTAQHF
cdr3_nt: TGTGCCAGCAGCTTAGACTACCTAACGGCCCAGCATTTT
d_call: .
clone_size: .
v_call: TRBV7-9
j_call: TRBJ1-5

cdr3_aa: CASSLEGTSGRAVLYEQYF
cdr3_nt: TGCGCCAGCAGCTTGGAGGGGACTAGCGGGAGGGCGGTCCTCTACGAGCAGTACTTC
d_call: TRBD2
clone_size: .
v_call: TRBV5-1
j_call: TRBJ2-7

cdr3_aa: CASSQGGVAMYNSPLHF
cdr3_nt: TGTGCCAGCAGCCAAGGTGGGGTCGCAATGTATAATTCACCCCTCCACTTT
d_call: .
clone_size: .
v_call: TRBV14
j_call: TRBJ1-6

cdr3_aa: CATRRGSDSPLHF
cdr3_nt: TGCGCCACCCGTAGGGGGTCGGATTCACCCCTCCACTTT
d_call: .
clone_size: .
v_call: TRBV5-1
j_call: TRBJ1-6

cdr3_aa: CATSGTGSYEQYF
cdr3_nt: TGTGCCACCTCCGGGACAGGGTCCTACGAGCAGTACTTC
d_call: TRBD1
clone_size: once
v_call: TRBV18
j_call: TRBJ2-7

cdr3_aa: CASSGVRYEQYF
cdr3_nt: TGTGCCAGCAGTGGTGTACGATACGAGCAGTACTTC
d_call: .
clone_size: .
v_call: TRBV25-1
j_call: TRBJ2-7

cdr3_aa: CASSRGGELFF
cdr3_nt: TGTGCCAGCTCTCGGGGCGGGGAGCTGTTTTTT
d_call: .
clone_size: .
v_call: TRBV6-5
j_call: TRBJ2-2

cdr3_aa: CASSYSIQRNSPLHF
cdr3_nt: TGTGCCAGCAGTTACTCGATCCAGCGGAATTCACCCCTCCACTTT
d_call: .
clone_size: .
v_call: TRBV6-6
j_call: TRBJ1-6

cdr3_aa: CASSSGPSTDTQYF
cdr3_nt: TGTGCCAGTAGCTCGGGACCAAGCACAGATACGCAGTATTTT
d_call: .
clone_size: .
v_call: TRBV19
j_call: TRBJ2-3

cdr3_aa: CASSLTTSVTDTQYF
cdr3_nt: TGTGCCAGCAGCTTAACAACTAGCGTTACAGATACGCAGTATTTT
d_call: TRBD2
clone_size: .
v_call: TRBV7-3
j_call: TRBJ2-3

cdr3_aa: CASSLVGNTWNEQYF
cdr3_nt: TGTGCCAGCAGCTTGGTGGGGAATACTTGGAACGAGCAGTACTTC
d_call: .
clone_size: .
v_call: TRBV5-5
j_call: TRBJ2-7

cdr3_aa: CASQRNSNTEAFF
cdr3_nt: TGTGCCAGCCAAAGAAATTCGAACACTGAAGCTTTCTTT
d_call: .
clone_size: few
v_call: TRBV6-5
j_call: TRBJ1-1

cdr3_aa: CASSQSRPAHSNQPQHF
cdr3_nt: TGCGCCAGCAGCCAAAGTCGTCCGGCCCATAGCAATCAGCCCCAGCATTTT
d_call: .
clone_size: .
v_call: TRBV4-3
j_call: TRBJ1-5

cdr3_aa: CASSSGTGGGANVLTF
cdr3_nt: TGTGCCAGCAGCTCGGGGACAGGGGGTGGGGCCAACGTCCTGACTTTC
d_call: TRBD1
clone_size: .
v_call: TRBV11-2
j_call: TRBJ2-6

cdr3_aa: CATRRLAGVNEQFF
cdr3_nt: TGCGCTACGAGGAGGCTAGCGGGTGTCAATGAGCAGTTCTTC
d_call: TRBD2
clone_size: .
v_call: TRBV4-1
j_call: TRBJ2-1

cdr3_aa: CASKTSGGEQNSPLHF
cdr3_nt: TGTGCCAGCAAAACTTCCGGGGGAGAGCAAAATTCACCCCTCCACTTT
d_call: .
clone_size: .
v_call: TRBV27
j_call: TRBJ1-6

cdr3_aa: CAISESRGVGAKNIQYF
cdr3_nt: TGTGCCATCAGTGAGTCGCGGGGGGTGGGAGCCAAAAACATTCAGTACTTC
d_call: TRBD2
clone_size: .
v_call: TRBV10-3
j_call: TRBJ2-4

cdr3_aa: CASSARLYEQYF
cdr3_nt: TGTGCCAGCAGTGCCCGGTTGTACGAGCAGTACTTC
d_call: .
clone_size: .
v_call: TRBV25-1
j_call: TRBJ2-7

cdr3_aa: CASSTGGGNDHGYTF
cdr3_nt: TGTGCCAGCAGTACAGGGGGCGGTAATGACCATGGCTACACCTTC
d_call: TRBD1
clone_size: .
v_call: TRBV28
j_call: TRBJ1-2

cdr3_aa: CASSFSGSYEQYF
cdr3_nt: TGTGCCAGCAGCTTCTCCGGGTCCTACGAGCAGTACTTC
d_call: .
clone_size: .
v_call: TRBV5-6
j_call: TRBJ2-7

cdr3_aa: CASSYFGTATDYGYTF
cdr3_nt: TGTGCCAGCAGTTACTTCGGGACCGCGACTGACTATGGCTACACCTTC
d_call: .
clone_size: .
v_call: TRBV6-5
j_call: TRBJ1-2

cdr3_aa: CASSIDGSGNQPQHF
cdr3_nt: TGTGCCAGTAGTATAGACGGAAGCGGTAATCAGCCCCAGCATTTT
d_call: .
clone_size: .
v_call: TRBV19
j_call: TRBJ1-5

cdr3_aa: CASSQIGGKEPQHF
cdr3_nt: TGTGCCAGCTCACAAATAGGGGGGAAGGAGCCCCAGCATTTT
d_call: .
clone_size: once
v_call: TRBV18
j_call: TRBJ1-5

cdr3_aa: CASSRDLGQPQHF
cdr3_nt: TGCGCCAGCAGCCGGGATTTAGGTCAGCCCCAGCATTTT
d_call: .
clone_size: .
v_call: TRBV4-3
j_call: TRBJ1-5

cdr3_aa: CASSLDRQETQYF
cdr3_nt: TGTGCCAGCAGCTTAGACAGACAAGAGACCCAGTACTTC
d_call: .
clone_size: .
v_call: TRBV7-6
j_call: TRBJ2-5

cdr3_aa: CASSYSSGNTDTQYF
cdr3_nt: TGTGCCAGCAGTTACTCGAGCGGGAACACAGATACGCAGTATTTT
d_call: TRBD2
clone_size: once
v_call: TRBV6-6
j_call: TRBJ2-3

cdr3_aa: CASSFDSTDTQYF
cdr3_nt: TGTGCCAGCAGCTTTGACAGCACAGATACGCAGTATTTT
d_call: .
clone_size: .
v_call: TRBV7-8
j_call: TRBJ2-3

cdr3_aa: CASSDGDRGSPLHF
cdr3_nt: TGTGCCAGCTCGGATGGGGACAGGGGTTCACCCCTCCACTTT
d_call: TRBD1
clone_size: .
v_call: TRBV28
j_call: TRBJ1-6

cdr3_aa: CASSKGGLSTEAFF
cdr3_nt: TGTGCCAGCAGCAAAGGGGGCCTGAGCACTGAAGCTTTCTTT
d_call: TRBD1
clone_size: few
v_call: TRBV9
j_call: TRBJ1-1

cdr3_aa: CASSLEQGEQPQHF
cdr3_nt: TGCGCCAGCAGCTTGGAACAGGGTGAACAGCCCCAGCATTTT
d_call: .
clone_size: .
v_call: TRBV5-1
j_call: TRBJ1-5

cdr3_aa: CASSLFSGELFF
cdr3_nt: TGTGCCAGCAGCTTATTTTCCGGGGAGCTGTTTTTT
d_call: .
clone_size: .
v_call: TRBV7-2
j_call: TRBJ2-2

cdr3_aa: CAISRGVGANVLTF
cdr3_nt: TGTGCCATCAGCAGGGGGGTCGGGGCCAACGTCCTGACTTTC
d_call: .
clone_size: .
v_call: TRBV10-3
j_call: TRBJ2-6

cdr3_aa: CASGTTPNYGYTF
cdr3_nt: TGTGCCAGCGGGACAACACCTAACTATGGCTACACCTTC
d_call: .
clone_size: .
v_call: TRBV7-8
j_call: TRBJ1-2

cdr3_aa: CASSPLQQYNSPLHF
cdr3_nt: TGTGCCAGCTCACCACTACAGCAGTATAATTCACCCCTCCACTTT
d_call: .
clone_size: .
v_call: TRBV18
j_call: TRBJ1-6

cdr3_aa: CASSSLPPETQYF
cdr3_nt: TGTGCCAGCAGTAGCCTCCCCCCAGAGACCCAGTACTTC
d_call: .
clone_size: .
v_call: TRBV2
j_call: TRBJ2-5

cdr3_aa: CASSDSTHSSHREVTMNTEAFF
cdr3_nt: TGTGCCAGCAGTGACTCGACTCATTCGTCCCACAGGGAGGTTACAATGAACACTGAAGCTTTCTTT
d_call: .
clone_size: .
v_call: TRBV6-4
j_call: TRBJ1-1

cdr3_aa: CAWSVGTGDYEQYF
cdr3_nt: TGTGCCTGGAGTGTTGGGACAGGGGACTACGAGCAGTACTTC
d_call: TRBD1
clone_size: .
v_call: TRBV30
j_call: TRBJ2-7

cdr3_aa: CASSTDISTDTQYF
cdr3_nt: TGTGCCAGTAGTACGGACATCAGCACAGATACGCAGTATTTT
d_call: .
clone_size: .
v_call: TRBV19
j_call: TRBJ2-3

cdr3_aa: CASSAAGGRGEKLFF
cdr3_nt: TGTGCCAGCAGCGCGGCAGGGGGGCGGGGAGAAAAACTGTTTTTT
d_call: TRBD1
clone_size: .
v_call: TRBV5-6
j_call: TRBJ1-4

cdr3_aa: CASRSGPYEQYF
cdr3_nt: TGTGCCAGCAGGTCCGGGCCCTACGAGCAGTACTTC
d_call: .
clone_size: .
v_call: TRBV25-1
j_call: TRBJ2-7

cdr3_aa: CAISDLLWTARGQPQHF
cdr3_nt: TGTGCCATCAGTGACCTATTGTGGACAGCTCGGGGTCAGCCCCAGCATTTT
d_call: .
clone_size: .
v_call: TRBV10-3
j_call: TRBJ1-5

cdr3_aa: CASSFGGQGRDEQYF
cdr3_nt: TGTGCCAGCAGTTTCGGGGGACAGGGGCGCGACGAGCAGTACTTC
d_call: TRBD1
clone_size: .
v_call: TRBV27
j_call: TRBJ2-7

cdr3_aa: CASSSPLGPGHEKLFF
cdr3_nt: TGTGCCAGCAGTTCCCCCCTCGGGCCAGGGCATGAAAAACTGTTTTTT
d_call: .
clone_size: .
v_call: TRBV28
j_call: TRBJ1-4

cdr3_aa: CAWRYGDRGPYEQYF
cdr3_nt: TGTGCCTGGAGATACGGGGACAGGGGTCCCTACGAGCAGTACTTC
d_call: TRBD1
clone_size: .
v_call: TRBV30
j_call: TRBJ2-7